This TCR beta chain was captured by sequencing in a study of immune heterogeneity within non-small cell lung tumors. The template consisted of bulk tumor genomic DNA, with 600 ng used per sample. Several biopsies were spaced far apart within each primary tumor and obtained as surgery took place. Untreated, newly diagnosed non-small cell lung cancer patients underwent curative surgery. The study's findings and limits: Alongside site-unique high-frequency clones, identical dominant CDR3 beta clonotypes recurred across tumor sites within a patient. Individual patients mostly differed in their high-frequency T-cell receptor beta clonotypes.

This clonotype is medium-sized within its sample. Its antigen is as yet unknown. TCR beta CDR3 regions came from multiplex PCR with 32 forward V and 13 reverse J primers. TCRdb redid the calling of the multiplex PCR reads with MiXCR, one entry per CDR3 protein. The sample lists over a thousand distinct CDR3 sequences, roughly a third occurring once. The sequenced material came from lung tumor tissue. The clonotype was recovered from a man aged 60 to 75 with non-small cell lung cancer.

The CDR3 spells CASSLLSYEQYF. The CDR3, as DNA: TGTGCCAGCAGTCTCCTCTCCTACGAGCAGTACTTC. The V and J genes are TRBV28 and TRBJ2-7; D remains ambiguous. Germline V CDR1 and CDR2: MDHEN, SYDVKM. CDR3 length: 12 amino acids. Between the trimmed V and J ends, which lost 5 bases and 0 bases, there was a span of 5 bases.